Included here is one TCR beta chain sequence, with context. Its antigen is unknown. This sample was taken from a study of cytomegalovirus exposure and HLA in healthy donors. Study findings and constraints: A later analysis found TCR association rates differed by HLA locus, highest for DRB1 and lowest for HLA-C.

Samples came from healthy bone marrow donors. PCR amplification relied on 60 Vbeta primers (plus 13 Jbeta primers). Here immunoSEQ multiplex PCR was the method, and the copy in TCRdb shows in-frame clones only, minus some. This table has approximately 100,000 clones, roughly 76% appearing once. Sequencing was carried out using PBMCs. The receptor comes from a woman aged 45-65 years in good health and CMV-seropositive.

The CDR3 bases are TGTGCCAGCAGCTTGGACAGCACACGCTACACCTTC. As protein: CASSLDSTRYTF. The chain combines TRBV5-4 with TRBJ1-2; D not certain. Germline V lookup: CDR1 SGHNT, CDR2 YYREEE (reference sequence). CDR3 length: 12 amino acids. V lost 0 bases and J 9 bases, leaving 9 bases between the germline ends.